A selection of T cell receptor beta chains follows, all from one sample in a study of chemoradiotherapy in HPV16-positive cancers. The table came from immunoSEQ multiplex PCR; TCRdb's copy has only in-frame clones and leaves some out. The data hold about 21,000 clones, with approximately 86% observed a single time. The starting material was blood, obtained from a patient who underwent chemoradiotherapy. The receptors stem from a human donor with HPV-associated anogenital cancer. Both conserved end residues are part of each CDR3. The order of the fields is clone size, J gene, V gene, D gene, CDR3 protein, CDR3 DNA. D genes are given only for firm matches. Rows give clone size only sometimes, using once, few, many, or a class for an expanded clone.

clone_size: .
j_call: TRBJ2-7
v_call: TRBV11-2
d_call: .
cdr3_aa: CASGGTGGLEQYF
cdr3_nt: TGTGCCTCGGGGGGGACAGGTGGTCTCGAGCAGTACTTC

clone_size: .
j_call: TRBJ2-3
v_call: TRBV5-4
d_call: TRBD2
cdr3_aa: CASSSGGSTDTQYF
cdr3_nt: TGTGCCAGCAGTTCCGGGGGGAGCACAGATACGCAGTATTTT

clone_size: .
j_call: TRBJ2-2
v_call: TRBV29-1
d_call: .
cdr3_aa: CSGGSGGRAGELFF
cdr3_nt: TGCAGCGGGGGTTCAGGGGGGCGGGCCGGGGAGCTGTTTTTT

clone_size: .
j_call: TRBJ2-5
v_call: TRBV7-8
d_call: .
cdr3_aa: CASTRLGGPGETQYF
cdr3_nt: TGTGCCAGCACCCGACTAGGGGGGCCGGGAGAGACCCAGTACTTC

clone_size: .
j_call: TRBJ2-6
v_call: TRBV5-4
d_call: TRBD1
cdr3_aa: CASSFTGGVGSGANVLTF
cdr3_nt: TGTGCCAGCAGCTTTACAGGGGGCGTAGGATCTGGGGCCAACGTCCTGACTTTC

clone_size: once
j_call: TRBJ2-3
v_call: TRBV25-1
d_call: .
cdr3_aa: CASGQGTDTQYF
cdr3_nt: TGTGCCAGCGGTCAGGGGACAGATACGCAGTATTTT

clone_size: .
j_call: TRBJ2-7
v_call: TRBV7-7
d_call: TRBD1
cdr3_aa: CASSPRTGYEQYF
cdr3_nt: TGTGCTAGCAGCCCTCGGACAGGCTACGAGCAGTACTTC

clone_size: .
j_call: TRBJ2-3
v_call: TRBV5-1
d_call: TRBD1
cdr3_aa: CASSLGEGQGKDTQYF
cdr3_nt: TGCGCCAGCAGCTTGGGCGAGGGACAGGGGAAAGATACGCAGTATTTT

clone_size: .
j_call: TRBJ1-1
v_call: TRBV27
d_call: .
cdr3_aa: CASSFRRNTEAFF
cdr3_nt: TGTGCCAGCAGTTTTCGGCGGAACACTGAAGCTTTCTTT

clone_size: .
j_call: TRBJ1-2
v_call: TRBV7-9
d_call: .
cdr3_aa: CASSLDRVNYGYTF
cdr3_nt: TGTGCCAGCAGCTTGGACAGAGTCAACTATGGCTACACCTTC

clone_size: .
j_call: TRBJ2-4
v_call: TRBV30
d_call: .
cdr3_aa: CAWSVAGGLNIQYF
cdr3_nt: TGTGCCTGGAGCGTTGCTGGGGGTCTGAACATTCAGTACTTC

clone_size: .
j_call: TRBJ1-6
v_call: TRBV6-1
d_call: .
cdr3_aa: CASSDSSYNSPLHF
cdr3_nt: TGTGCCAGCAGTGACAGCTCCTATAATTCACCCCTCCACTTT

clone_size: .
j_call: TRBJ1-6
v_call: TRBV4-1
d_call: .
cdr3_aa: CASSQDLGGRSNSPLHF
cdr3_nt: TGCGCCAGCAGCCAAGATTTGGGGGGCCGTAGCAATTCACCCCTCCACTTT

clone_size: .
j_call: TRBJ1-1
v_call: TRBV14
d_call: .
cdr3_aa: CASSQDLYGGMNTEAFF
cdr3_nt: TGTGCCAGCAGCCAAGATCTTTATGGGGGAATGAACACTGAAGCTTTCTTT

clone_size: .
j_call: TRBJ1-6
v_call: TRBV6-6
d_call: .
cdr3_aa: CASSPPQTGDSPLHF
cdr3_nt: TGTGCCAGCAGTCCACCCCAAACTGGGGATTCACCCCTCCACTTT

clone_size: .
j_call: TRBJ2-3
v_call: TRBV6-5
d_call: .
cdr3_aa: CASIKPGADTQYF
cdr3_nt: TGTGCCAGCATCAAACCGGGGGCAGATACGCAGTATTTT

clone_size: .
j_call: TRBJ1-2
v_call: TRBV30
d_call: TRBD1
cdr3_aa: CAWTLPGQGNFGYTF
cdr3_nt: TGTGCCTGGACCCTACCGGGACAGGGTAATTTTGGCTACACCTTC

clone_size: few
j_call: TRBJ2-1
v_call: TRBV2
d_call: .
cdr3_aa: CASSPLNPGHLYNEQFF
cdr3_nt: TGTGCCAGCAGTCCTTTAAATCCGGGACACCTATACAATGAGCAGTTCTTC

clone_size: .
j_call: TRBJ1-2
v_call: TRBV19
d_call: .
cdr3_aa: CASSQGPESYGYTF
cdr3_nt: TGTGCCAGTTCACAGGGTCCCGAAAGCTATGGCTACACCTTC

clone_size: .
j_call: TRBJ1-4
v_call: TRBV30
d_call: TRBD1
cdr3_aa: CAWNRDRADKLFF
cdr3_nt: TGTGCCTGGAACCGGGACAGGGCGGACAAACTGTTTTTT

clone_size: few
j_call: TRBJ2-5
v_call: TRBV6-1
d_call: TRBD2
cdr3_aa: CATRGTSIRETQYF
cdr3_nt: TGTGCCACCCGTGGGACTAGCATCCGGGAGACCCAGTACTTC

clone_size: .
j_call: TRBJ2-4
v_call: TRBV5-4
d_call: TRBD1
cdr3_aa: CASSSKQGANIQYF
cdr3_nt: TGTGCCAGCAGTTCAAAACAGGGGGCAAACATTCAGTACTTC

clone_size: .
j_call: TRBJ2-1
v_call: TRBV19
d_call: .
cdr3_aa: CASSIGSSYNEQFF
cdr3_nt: TGTGCCAGTAGTATTGGCAGTTCCTACAATGAGCAGTTCTTC

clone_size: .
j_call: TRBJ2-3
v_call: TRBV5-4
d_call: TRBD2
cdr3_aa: CASSLGLAGEVDTQYF
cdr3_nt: TGTGCCAGCAGCTTGGGACTAGCGGGAGAGGTAGATACGCAGTATTTT

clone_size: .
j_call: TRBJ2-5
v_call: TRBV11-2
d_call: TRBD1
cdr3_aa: CASSSLWTGETQYF
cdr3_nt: TGTGCCAGCAGCTCACTTTGGACAGGAGAGACCCAGTACTTC

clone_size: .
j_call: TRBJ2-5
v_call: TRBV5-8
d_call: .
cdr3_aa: CASSLTTKVQETQYF
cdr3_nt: TGTGCCAGCAGCTTGACTACGAAGGTCCAAGAGACCCAGTACTTC

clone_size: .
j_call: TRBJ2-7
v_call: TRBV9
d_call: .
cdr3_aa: CASSEIRTASSYEQYF
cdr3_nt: TGTGCCAGCAGCGAAATTAGGACAGCGAGCTCCTACGAGCAGTACTTC

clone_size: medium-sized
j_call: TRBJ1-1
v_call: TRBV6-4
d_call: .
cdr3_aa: CASSSSGEGTEAFF
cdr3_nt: TGTGCCAGCAGTTCCTCGGGGGAGGGGACTGAAGCTTTCTTT

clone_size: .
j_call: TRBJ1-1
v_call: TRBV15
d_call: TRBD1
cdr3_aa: CATTTGGTNTEAFF
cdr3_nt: TGTGCCACCACCACAGGGGGCACGAACACTGAAGCTTTCTTT

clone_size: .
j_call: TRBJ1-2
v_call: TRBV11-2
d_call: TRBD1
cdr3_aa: CASSSLLQTGLDGYTF
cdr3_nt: TGTGCCAGCAGCTCCCTCCTCCAGACAGGGCTGGATGGCTACACCTTC

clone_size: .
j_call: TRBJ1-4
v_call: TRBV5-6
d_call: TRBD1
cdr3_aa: CASSARGAFNEKLFF
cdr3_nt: TGTGCCAGCAGCGCCAGGGGGGCTTTTAATGAAAAACTGTTTTTT

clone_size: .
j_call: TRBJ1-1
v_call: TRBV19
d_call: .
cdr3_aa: CASSNWGGINTEAFF
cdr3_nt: TGTGCCAGTAGTAACTGGGGGGGGATTAACACTGAAGCTTTCTTT

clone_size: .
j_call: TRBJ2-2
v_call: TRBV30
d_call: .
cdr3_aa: CAWSVRVGELFF
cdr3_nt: TGTGCCTGGAGTGTAAGGGTCGGGGAGCTGTTTTTT

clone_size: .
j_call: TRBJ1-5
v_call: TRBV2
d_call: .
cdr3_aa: CASRLVQGSGQPQHF
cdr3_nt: TGTGCCAGCAGGCTCGTCCAGGGGTCCGGACAGCCCCAGCATTTT

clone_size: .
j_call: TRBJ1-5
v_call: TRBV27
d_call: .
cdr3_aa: CASSNHRAGLQHF
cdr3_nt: TGTGCCAGCAGTAACCACCGGGCCGGACTGCAGCATTTT

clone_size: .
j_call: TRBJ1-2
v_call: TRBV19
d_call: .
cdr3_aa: CATRGSNYGYTF
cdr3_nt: TGTGCCACTCGGGGATCTAACTATGGCTACACCTTC

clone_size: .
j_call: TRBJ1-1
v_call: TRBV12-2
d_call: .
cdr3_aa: CASRFSAYLNEAFF
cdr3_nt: TGTGCAAGTCGCTTTTCTGCCTACCTCAATGAAGCTTTCTTT

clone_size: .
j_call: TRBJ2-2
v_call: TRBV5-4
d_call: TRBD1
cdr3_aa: CASSVDRVNTGELFF
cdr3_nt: TGTGCCAGCAGCGTAGACAGGGTGAACACCGGGGAGCTGTTTTTT

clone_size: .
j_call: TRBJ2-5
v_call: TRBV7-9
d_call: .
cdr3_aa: CASSKQETQYF
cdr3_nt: TGTGCCAGCAGCAAACAAGAGACCCAGTACTTC

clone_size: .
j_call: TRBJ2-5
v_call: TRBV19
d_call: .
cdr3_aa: CASSFQTGTTRGGPQYF
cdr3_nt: TGTGCCAGTAGTTTTCAGACCGGGACTACCAGGGGAGGGCCCCAGTACTTC

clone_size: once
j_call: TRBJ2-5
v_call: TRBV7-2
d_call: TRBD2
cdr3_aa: CASSLMLSGGAEAKTQYF
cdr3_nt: TGTGCCAGCAGCTTAATGTTAAGCGGGGGGGCCGAGGCTAAGACCCAGTACTTC

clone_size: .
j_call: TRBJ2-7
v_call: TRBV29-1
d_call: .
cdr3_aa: CSVLTWESTYEQYF
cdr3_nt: TGCAGCGTCCTGACGTGGGAATCAACCTACGAGCAGTACTTC

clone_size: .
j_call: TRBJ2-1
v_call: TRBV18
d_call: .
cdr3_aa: CASSPLQGGANEQFF
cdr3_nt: TGTGCCAGCTCACCGCTTCAAGGGGGTGCGAATGAGCAGTTCTTC

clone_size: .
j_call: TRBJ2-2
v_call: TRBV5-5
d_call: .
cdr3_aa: CASSLWQGRQVGELFF
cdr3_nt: TGTGCCAGCAGCTTGTGGCAGGGGCGCCAGGTCGGGGAGCTGTTTTTT

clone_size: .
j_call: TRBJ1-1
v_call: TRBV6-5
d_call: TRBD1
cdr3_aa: CASTRTGSEAFF
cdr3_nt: TGTGCCAGCACCCGGACAGGTTCTGAAGCTTTCTTT

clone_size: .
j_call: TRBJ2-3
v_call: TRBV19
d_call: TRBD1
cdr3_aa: CASSIVTGGGTDTQYF
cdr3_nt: TGTGCCAGTAGTATAGTGACAGGGGGCGGCACAGATACGCAGTATTTT

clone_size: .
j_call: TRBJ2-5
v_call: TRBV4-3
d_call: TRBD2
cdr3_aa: CASSWTSGRRETQYF
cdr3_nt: TGCGCCAGCAGCTGGACTAGCGGGAGACGGGAGACCCAGTACTTC

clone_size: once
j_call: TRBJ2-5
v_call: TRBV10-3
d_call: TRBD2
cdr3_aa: CAISELAGGRETQYF
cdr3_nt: TGTGCCATCAGTGAACTAGCGGGGGGTCGAGAGACCCAGTACTTC

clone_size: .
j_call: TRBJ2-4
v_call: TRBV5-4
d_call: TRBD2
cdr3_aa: CASSLGLAGGPSIQYF
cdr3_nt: TGTGCCAGCAGCTTGGGTCTAGCGGGAGGGCCGAGCATTCAGTACTTC

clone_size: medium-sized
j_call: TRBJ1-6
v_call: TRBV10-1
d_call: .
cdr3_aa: CASSSAGSPLHF
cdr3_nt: TGCGCCAGCAGTTCGGCGGGTTCACCCCTCCACTTT

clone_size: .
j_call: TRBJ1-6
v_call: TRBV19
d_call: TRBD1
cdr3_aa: CASTVQGVSPLHF
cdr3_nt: TGTGCCAGTACCGTACAGGGGGTCTCACCCCTCCACTTT

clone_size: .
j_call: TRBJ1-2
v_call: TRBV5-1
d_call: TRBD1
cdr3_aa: CASSLAGGTDYGYTF
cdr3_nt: TGCGCCAGCAGCTTGGCTGGGGGGACAGATTATGGCTACACCTTC

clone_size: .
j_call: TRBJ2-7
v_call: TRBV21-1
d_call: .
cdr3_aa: CASSTIPGTGNGEQYF
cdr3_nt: TGTGCCAGCAGCACCATACCCGGGACAGGGAATGGAGAGCAGTACTTC

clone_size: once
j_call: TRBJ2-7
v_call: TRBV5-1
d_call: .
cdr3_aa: CASSLGLDSPYEQYF
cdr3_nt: TGCGCCAGCAGCTTGGGATTGGACAGCCCCTACGAGCAGTACTTC

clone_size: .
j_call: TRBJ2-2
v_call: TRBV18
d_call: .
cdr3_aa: CASPPGGTNTGELFF
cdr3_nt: TGTGCCAGCCCCCCCGGAGGGACGAACACCGGGGAGCTGTTTTTT

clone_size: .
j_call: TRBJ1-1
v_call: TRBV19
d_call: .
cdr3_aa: CASSMGQGNTEAFF
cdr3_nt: TGTGCCAGTAGTATGGGGCAGGGGAACACTGAAGCTTTCTTT

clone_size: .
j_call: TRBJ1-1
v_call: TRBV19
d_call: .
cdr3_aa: CASSNRQGKTEAFF
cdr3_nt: TGTGCCAGTAGTAATCGGCAGGGGAAGACTGAAGCTTTCTTT